This T cell receptor (beta chain) was identified in a study of T cell responses to AZD1222 COVID-19 vaccine. The study, taken as a whole, reports: Baseline seropositives among AZD1222 recipients totaled only 6 or 7. A reported finding is that nearly half of spike-specific TCRs target unmutated variant regions.

J lost 7 bases, V lost 5 bases, and 10 bases had no gene match. CDR1 and CDR2 from the germline V gene are SGHNT and YENEEA. The CDR3 is 15 residues long. On this clone: Its antigen remains unidentified.

Sequencing was performed with immunoSEQ multiplex PCR; in TCRdb, only in-frame clones are kept and a portion is missing. The table shows 180,000 or so clones, with 88% occurring only once. The TCR comes from an adult who received the AZD1222 COVID-19 vaccine. The chain has TRBV11-3 and TRBJ2-1; 8 positions agree with TRBD2. The sequences come from peripheral blood, collected 28 days after the second AZD1222 dose. CDR3 amino acids: CASSTGPPGGNEQFF. CDR3 nucleotides: TGTGCCAGCAGCACCGGTCCCCCGGGGGGGAATGAGCAGTTCTTC.